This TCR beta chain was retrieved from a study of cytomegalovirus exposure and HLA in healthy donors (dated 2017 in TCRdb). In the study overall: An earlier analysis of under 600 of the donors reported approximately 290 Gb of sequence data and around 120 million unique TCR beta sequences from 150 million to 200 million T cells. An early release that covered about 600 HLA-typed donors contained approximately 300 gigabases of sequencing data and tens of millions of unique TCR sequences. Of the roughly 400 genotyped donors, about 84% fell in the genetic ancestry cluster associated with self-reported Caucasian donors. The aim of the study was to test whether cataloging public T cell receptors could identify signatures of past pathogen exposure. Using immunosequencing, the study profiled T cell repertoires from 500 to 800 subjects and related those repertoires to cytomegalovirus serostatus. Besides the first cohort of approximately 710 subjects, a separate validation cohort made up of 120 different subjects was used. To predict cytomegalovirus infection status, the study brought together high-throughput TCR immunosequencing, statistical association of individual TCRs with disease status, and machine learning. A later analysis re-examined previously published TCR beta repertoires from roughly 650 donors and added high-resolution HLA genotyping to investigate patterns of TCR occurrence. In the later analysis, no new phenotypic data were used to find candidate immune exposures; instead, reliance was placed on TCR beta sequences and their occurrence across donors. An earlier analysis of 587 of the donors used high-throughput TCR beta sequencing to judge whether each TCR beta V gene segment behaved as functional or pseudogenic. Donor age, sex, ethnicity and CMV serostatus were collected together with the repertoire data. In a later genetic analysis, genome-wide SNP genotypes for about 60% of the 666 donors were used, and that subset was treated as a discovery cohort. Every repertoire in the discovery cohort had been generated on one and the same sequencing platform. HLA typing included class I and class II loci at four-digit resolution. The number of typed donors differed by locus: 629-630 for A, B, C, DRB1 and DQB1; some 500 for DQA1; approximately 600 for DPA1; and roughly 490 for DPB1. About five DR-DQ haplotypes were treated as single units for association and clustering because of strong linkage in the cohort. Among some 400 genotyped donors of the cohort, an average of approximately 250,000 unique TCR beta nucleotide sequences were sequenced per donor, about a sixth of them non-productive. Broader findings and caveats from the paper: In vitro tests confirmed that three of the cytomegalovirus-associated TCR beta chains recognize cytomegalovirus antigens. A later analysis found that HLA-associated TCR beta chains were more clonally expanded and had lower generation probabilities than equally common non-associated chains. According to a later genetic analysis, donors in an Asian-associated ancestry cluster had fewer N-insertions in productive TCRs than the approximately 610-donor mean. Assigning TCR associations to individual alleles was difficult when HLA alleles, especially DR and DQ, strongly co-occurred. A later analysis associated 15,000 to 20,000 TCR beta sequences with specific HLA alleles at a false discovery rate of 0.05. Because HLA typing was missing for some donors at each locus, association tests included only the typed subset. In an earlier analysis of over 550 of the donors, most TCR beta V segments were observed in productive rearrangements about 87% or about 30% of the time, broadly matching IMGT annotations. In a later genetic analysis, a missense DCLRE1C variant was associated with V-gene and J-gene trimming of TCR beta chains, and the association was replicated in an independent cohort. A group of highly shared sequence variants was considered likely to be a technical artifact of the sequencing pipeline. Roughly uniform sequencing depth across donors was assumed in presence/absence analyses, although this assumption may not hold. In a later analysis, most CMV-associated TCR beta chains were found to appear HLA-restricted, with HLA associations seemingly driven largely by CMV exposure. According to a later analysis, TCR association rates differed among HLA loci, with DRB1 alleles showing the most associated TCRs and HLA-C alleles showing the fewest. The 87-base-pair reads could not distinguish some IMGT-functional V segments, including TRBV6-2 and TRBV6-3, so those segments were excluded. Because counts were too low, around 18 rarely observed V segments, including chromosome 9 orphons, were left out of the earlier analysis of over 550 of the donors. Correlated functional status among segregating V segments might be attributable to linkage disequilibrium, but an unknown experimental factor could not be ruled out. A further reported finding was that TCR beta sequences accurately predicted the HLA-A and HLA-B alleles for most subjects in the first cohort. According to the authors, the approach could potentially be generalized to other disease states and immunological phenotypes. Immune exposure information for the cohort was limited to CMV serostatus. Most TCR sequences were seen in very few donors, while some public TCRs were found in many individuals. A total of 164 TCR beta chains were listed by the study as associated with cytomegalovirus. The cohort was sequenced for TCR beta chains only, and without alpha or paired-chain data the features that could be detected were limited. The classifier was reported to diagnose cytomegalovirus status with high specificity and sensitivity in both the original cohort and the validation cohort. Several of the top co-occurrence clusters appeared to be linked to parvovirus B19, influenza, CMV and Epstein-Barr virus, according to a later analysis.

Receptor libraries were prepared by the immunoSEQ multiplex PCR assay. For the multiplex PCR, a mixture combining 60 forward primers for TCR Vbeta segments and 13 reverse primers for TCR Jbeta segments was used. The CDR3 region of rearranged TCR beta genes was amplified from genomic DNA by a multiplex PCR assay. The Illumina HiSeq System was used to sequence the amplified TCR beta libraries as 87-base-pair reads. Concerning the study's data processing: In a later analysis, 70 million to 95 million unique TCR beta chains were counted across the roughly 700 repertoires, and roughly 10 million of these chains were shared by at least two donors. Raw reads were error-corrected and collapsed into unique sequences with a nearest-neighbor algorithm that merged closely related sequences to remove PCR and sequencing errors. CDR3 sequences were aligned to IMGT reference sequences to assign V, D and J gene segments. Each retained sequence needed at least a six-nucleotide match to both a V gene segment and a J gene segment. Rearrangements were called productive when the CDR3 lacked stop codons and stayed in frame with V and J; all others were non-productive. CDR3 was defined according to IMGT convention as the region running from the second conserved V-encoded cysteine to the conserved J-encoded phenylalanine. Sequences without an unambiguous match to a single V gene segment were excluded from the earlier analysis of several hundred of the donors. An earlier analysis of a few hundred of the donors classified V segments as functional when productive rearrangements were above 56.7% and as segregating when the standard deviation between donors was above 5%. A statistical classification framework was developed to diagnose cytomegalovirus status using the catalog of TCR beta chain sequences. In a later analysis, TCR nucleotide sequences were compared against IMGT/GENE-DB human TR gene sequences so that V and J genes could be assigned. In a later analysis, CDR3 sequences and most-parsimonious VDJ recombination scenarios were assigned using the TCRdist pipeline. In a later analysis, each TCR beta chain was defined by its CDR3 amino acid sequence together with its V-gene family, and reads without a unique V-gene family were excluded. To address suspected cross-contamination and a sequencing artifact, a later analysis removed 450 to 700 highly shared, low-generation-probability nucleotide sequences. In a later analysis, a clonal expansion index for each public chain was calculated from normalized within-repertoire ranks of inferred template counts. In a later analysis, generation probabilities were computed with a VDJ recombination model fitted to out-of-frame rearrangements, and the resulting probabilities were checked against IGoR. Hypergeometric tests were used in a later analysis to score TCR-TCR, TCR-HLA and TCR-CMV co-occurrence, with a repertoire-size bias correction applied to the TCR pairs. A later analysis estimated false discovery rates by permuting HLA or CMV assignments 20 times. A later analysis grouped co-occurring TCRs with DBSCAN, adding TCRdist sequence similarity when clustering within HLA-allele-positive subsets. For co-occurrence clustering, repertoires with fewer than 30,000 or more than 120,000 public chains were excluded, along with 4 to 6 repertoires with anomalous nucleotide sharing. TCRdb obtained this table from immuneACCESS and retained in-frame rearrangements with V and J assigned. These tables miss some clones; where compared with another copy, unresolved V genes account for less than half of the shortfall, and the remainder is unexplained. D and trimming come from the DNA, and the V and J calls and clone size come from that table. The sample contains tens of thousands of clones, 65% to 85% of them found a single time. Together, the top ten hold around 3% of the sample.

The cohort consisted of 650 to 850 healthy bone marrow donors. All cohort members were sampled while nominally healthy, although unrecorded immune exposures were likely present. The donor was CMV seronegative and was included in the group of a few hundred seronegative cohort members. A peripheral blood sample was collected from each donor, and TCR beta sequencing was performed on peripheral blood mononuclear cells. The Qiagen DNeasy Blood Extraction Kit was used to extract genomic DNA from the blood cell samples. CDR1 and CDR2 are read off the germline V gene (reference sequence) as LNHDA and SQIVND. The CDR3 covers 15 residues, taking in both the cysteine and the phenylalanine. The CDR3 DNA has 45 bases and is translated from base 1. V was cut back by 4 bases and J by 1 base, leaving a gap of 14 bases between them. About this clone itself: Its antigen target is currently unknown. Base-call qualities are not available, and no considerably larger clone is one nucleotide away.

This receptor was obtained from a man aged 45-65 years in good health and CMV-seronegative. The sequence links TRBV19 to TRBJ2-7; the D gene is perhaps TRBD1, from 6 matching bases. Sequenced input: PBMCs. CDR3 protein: CASSNPGDKSYEQYF. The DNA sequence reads TGTGCCAGTAGTAACCCCGGGGACAAGTCCTACGAGCAGTACTTC.